Listed below are T cell receptor beta chains from one sample, sequenced in a study of low-dose radiotherapy and immunotherapy resistance in tumors. Via MiXCR, TCRdb re-called the reads, giving one row per CDR3 protein. Altogether tens of thousands of distinct CDR3 sequences are present, 25% being singletons, with the ten largest covering about a tenth. Sequenced material: PBMCs, taken after low-dose radiotherapy plus immunotherapy. The receptors originated from a male donor with prostate cancer. The CDR3 runs from the conserved cysteine through the conserved F or W. The D gene is left open where the match is weak. Rows may omit the clone size; those that give it use once, few, many or a size class.

v_gene,j_gene,d_gene,abundance,CDR3nt,CDR3aa
TRBV6-2/TRBV6-3,TRBJ1-2,.,.,TGTGCCAGCAGCCTCAGGGCCTACTATGGCTACACCTTC,CASSLRAYYGYTF
TRBV5-8,TRBJ2-7,TRBD1,once,TGTGCCAGCAGCTCCATTATGGGGAAGGGGGCCTCCGAGCAGTACTTC,CASSSIMGKGASEQYF
TRBV7-9,TRBJ2-3,.,many,TGTGCCAGCAGCTTAGACGTTAGCGGCCTCCTCACAGATACGCAGTATTTT,CASSLDVSGLLTDTQYF
TRBV19,TRBJ2-1,.,.,TGTGCCAGTAGTATAGCGGGTGGTAATAATGAGCAGTTCTTC,CASSIAGGNNEQFF
TRBV20-1,TRBJ2-3,TRBD1,many,TGCAGTGCTCTCGACAGGGCTAGGGCAGATACGCAGTATTTT,CSALDRARADTQYF
TRBV7-6,TRBJ2-6,.,many,TGTGCCAGCAGCCCATTCAATTCTGGGGCCAACGTCCTGACTTTC,CASSPFNSGANVLTF
TRBV20-1,TRBJ1-5,.,many,TGCAGTGCTAGAGATGGGTTCGCAAGCAATCAGCCCCAGCATTTT,CSARDGFASNQPQHF
TRBV19,TRBJ2-4,.,medium-sized,TGTGCCAGTAGTGATGGGCGCCGTGGAAACATTCAGTACTTC,CASSDGRRGNIQYF
TRBV4-1,TRBJ2-2,.,.,TGCGCCAGCAGCCAACTTGCTTCAGGGTCCCCGAACACCGGGGAGCTGTTTTTT,CASSQLASGSPNTGELFF
TRBV7-2,TRBJ2-7,.,many,TGTGCCAGCAGCGATCTAGTTCGCGAGCAGTACTTC,CASSDLVREQYF
TRBV2,TRBJ2-2,.,many,TGTGCCAGCAGTGCCATAGACATCACCGGGGAGCTGTTTTTT,CASSAIDITGELFF
TRBV20-1,TRBJ2-2,TRBD1,many,TGCAGTGCTAGAGATCTTTGGGGACAGGGAGCGAACACCGGGGAGCTGTTTTTT,CSARDLWGQGANTGELFF
TRBV2,TRBJ2-7,.,many,TGTGCCAGCAGTAGGGACCTCTACGAGCAGTACTTC,CASSRDLYEQYF
TRBV4-1,TRBJ2-7,.,few,TGCGCCAGCAGCCAGCGGGACAGCACCTACGAGCAGTACTTC,CASSQRDSTYEQYF
TRBV3-1,TRBJ1-4,TRBD1,many,TGTGCCAGCAGCCAAACGACAGGGGAAGGAAAACTGTTTTTT,CASSQTTGEGKLFF
TRBV20-1,TRBJ2-1,TRBD2,many,TGCAGTGCTAGAGATCCTCAGAAGGGACTAGCAGGAGATGAGCAGTTCTTC,CSARDPQKGLAGDEQFF
TRBV6-2/TRBV6-3,TRBJ1-1,.,.,TGTGCCAGCAGTTCGTACTACGGGGCTTTCTTT,CASSSYYGAFF
TRBV5-1,TRBJ2-1,.,.,TGCGCCAGCAGCTTGGAAGCGGTAACCTACAATGAGCAGTTCTTC,CASSLEAVTYNEQFF
TRBV28,TRBJ2-1,TRBD2,.,TGTGCCAGCAGTTTACCCGGGACTAGCGGGCCGTACAATGAGCAGTTCTTC,CASSLPGTSGPYNEQFF
TRBV14,TRBJ2-7,.,many,TGTGCCAGCAGCCAAGATCGGCTATACGAGCAGTACTTC,CASSQDRLYEQYF
TRBV28,TRBJ1-4,TRBD1,many,TGTGCCAGCATTTCCTTCAGGGACAGGGATGAAAAACTGTTTTTT,CASISFRDRDEKLFF
TRBV20-1,TRBJ2-2,TRBD1,many,TGCAGTGCTCATTACTCCGACAGGGGAGCCGGGGAGCTGTTTTTT,CSAHYSDRGAGELFF
TRBV7-2,TRBJ2-3,.,many,TGTGCCAGCAGCCCTCTATCATATGGGGCGGATACGCAGTATTTT,CASSPLSYGADTQYF
TRBV6-1,TRBJ2-3,.,medium-sized,TGTGCCAGCAGTGACACTCGCGGGGATACGCAGTATTTT,CASSDTRGDTQYF
TRBV28,TRBJ1-5,TRBD1,many,TGTGCCAGCAGACTTCCCCAGGGGGCGGGGAAGAGGGAGCCCCAGCATTTT,CASRLPQGAGKREPQHF
TRBV6-1,TRBJ1-6,.,.,TGTGCCAGCAGTGGTCTGGAGGGGGGACATTCGGGCCTCCACTTT,CASSGLEGGHSGLHF
TRBV18,TRBJ1-1,.,.,TGTGCCAGCTCACCACTACAGGGCACTGAAGCTTTCTTT,CASSPLQGTEAFF
TRBV29-1,TRBJ1-1,TRBD1,.,TGCAGCGTTGAAGTCCTATCCCCCCAGGGGGTTTACACTGAAGCTTTCTTT,CSVEVLSPQGVYTEAFF
TRBV7-9,TRBJ2-1,.,many,TGTGCCAGCAGCCCACCCGTAGCAGGTGAGCAGTTCTTC,CASSPPVAGEQFF
TRBV2,TRBJ2-7,.,many,TGTGCCAGCAGTGACGGGTACGGGTCCTACGAGCAGTACTTC,CASSDGYGSYEQYF
TRBV2,TRBJ2-3,TRBD2,medium-sized,TGTGCCAGCCTTCCGGGACTAGCGGGGAAGACAGATACGCAGTATTTT,CASLPGLAGKTDTQYF
TRBV30,TRBJ1-2,.,many,TGTGCCTGGAGTGTAAGCCGGAGAGCTAACTATGGCTACACCTTC,CAWSVSRRANYGYTF
TRBV5-1,TRBJ2-2,.,many,TGCGCCAGCAGCTTGGCTGACATCACCGGGGAGCTGTTTTTT,CASSLADITGELFF
TRBV7-9,TRBJ2-2,TRBD2,many,TGTGCCAGCAGCTTCCCTAGCGGGGGGCACCGGGAGCTGTTTTTT,CASSFPSGGHRELFF
TRBV5-4,TRBJ2-2,TRBD1,many,TGTGCCATCGGACAGGGGGTAACCGGGGAGCTGTTTTTT,CAIGQGVTGELFF
TRBV12-3/TRBV12-4,TRBJ1-5,.,many,TGTGCCAGCAGCCATTTTGACACTTACAATCAGCCCCAGCATTTT,CASSHFDTYNQPQHF
TRBV19,TRBJ1-1,TRBD1,many,TGTGCCAGTATCGCCCGGGACAGAAGGTTGGCTGAAGCTTTCTTT,CASIARDRRLAEAFF